The entry below gives a single TCR beta chain sequence along with its context. V trimming: 4 bases; J trimming: 3 bases; junction bases outside the gene matches: 2. The CDR3 totals 15 residues. Germline V gene lookup returns CDR1 MDHEN and CDR2 SYDVKM. Primers for the PCR totalled 60 Vbeta and 13 Jbeta. This table comes from immunoSEQ multiplex PCR, and its TCRdb copy is limited to in-frame clones, with some not included. The repertoire holds about 59,000 clones, with around 80% as singletons. This specimen comes from a study of cytomegalovirus exposure and HLA in healthy donors. The clonotype was recovered from a woman between 40 and 55 years old in good health and CMV-seronegative. Sequences were obtained from PBMCs. This chain links TRBV28 with TRBJ2-3, with 12 nucleotides matching TRBD1. The CDR3 DNA sequence: TGTGCCAGCAGTTCGGGACAGGGGGCGACAGATACGCAGTATTTT. Protein product: CASSSGQGATDTQYF. The variable domain in full, with the rest retrieved from reference TRBV28 and TRBJ2-3, is DVKVTQSSRYLVKRTGEKVFLECVQDMDHENMFWYRQDPGLGLRLIYFSYDVKMKEKGDIPEGYSVSREKKERFSLILESASTNQTSMYLCASSSGQGATDTQYFGPGTRLTVL.